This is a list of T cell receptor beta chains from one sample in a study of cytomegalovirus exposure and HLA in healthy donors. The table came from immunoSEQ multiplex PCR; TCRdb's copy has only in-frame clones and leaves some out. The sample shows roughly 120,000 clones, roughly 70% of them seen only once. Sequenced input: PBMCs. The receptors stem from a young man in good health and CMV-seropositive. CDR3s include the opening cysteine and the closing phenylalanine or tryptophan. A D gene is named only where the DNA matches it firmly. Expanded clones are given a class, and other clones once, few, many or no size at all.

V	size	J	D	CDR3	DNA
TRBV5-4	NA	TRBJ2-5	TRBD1	CASSQGQGTETQYF	TGTGCCAGCAGCCAAGGACAGGGGACGGAGACCCAGTACTTC
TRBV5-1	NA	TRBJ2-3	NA	CASSIERASTDTQYF	TGCGCCAGCAGCATCGAGCGGGCGAGCACAGATACGCAGTATTTT
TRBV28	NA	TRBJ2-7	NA	CASSTTGSPYEQYF	TGTGCCAGCAGTACTACCGGGTCACCCTACGAGCAGTACTTC
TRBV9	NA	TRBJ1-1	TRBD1	CASSVDRGGTEAFF	TGTGCCAGCAGCGTGGACAGGGGAGGGACTGAAGCTTTCTTT
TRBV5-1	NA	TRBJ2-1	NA	CASSRTLGGYNEQFF	TGCGCCAGCAGCAGGACCTTGGGGGGCTACAATGAGCAGTTCTTC
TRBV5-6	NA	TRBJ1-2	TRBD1	CASSLVGTGIDGYTF	TGTGCCAGCAGCTTGGTCGGGACAGGGATCGATGGCTACACCTTC
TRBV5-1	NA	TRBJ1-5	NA	CASSLDGASNQPQHF	TGCGCCAGCAGCCTCGACGGAGCTAGCAATCAGCCCCAGCATTTT
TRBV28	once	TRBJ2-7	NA	CAAGGLKDEQYF	TGTGCCGCCGGGGGGCTTAAAGACGAGCAGTACTTC
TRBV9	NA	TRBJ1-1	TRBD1	CASSALDREHTEAFF	TGTGCCAGCAGCGCCTTAGACAGGGAACACACTGAAGCTTTCTTT
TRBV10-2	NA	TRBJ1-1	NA	CASRLTANTEAFF	TGCGCCAGCAGATTGACAGCGAACACTGAAGCTTTCTTT
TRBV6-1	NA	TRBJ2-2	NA	CASSKGQDTGELFF	TGTGCCAGCAGTAAAGGACAAGACACCGGGGAGCTGTTTTTT
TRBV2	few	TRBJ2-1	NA	CASGGLEQFF	TGTGCCAGCGGCGGGCTTGAGCAGTTCTTC
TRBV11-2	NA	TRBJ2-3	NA	CASSWGGARWYF	TGTGCCAGCAGCTGGGGGGGGGCCCGGTGGTATTTT
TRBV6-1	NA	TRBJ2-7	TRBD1	CASSLRQGLSYEQYF	TGTGCCAGCAGTCTCCGACAGGGGCTCTCCTACGAGCAGTACTTC
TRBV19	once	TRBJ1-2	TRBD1	CASGWGQRGGYTF	TGTGCCAGTGGATGGGGACAGCGTGGCGGCTACACCTTC
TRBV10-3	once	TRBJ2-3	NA	CAISDFGDADTQYF	TGTGCCATCAGTGATTTTGGAGACGCAGATACGCAGTATTTT
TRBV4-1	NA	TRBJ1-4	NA	CASSQEGAANEKLFF	TGCGCCAGCAGCCAAGAAGGGGCGGCTAATGAAAAACTGTTTTTT
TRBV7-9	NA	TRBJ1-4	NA	CASSSTPAQWELFF	TGTGCCAGCAGCTCCACCCCGGCACAGTGGGAACTGTTTTTT